Below, 9 T cell receptor beta chains from the same sample are listed, as sequenced in a study of blood T cell repertoires in COVID-19. Some clones are missing from TCRdb's copy, which holds only in-frame ones; the method was immunoSEQ multiplex PCR. The data hold around 150,000 clones, with over 80% observed a single time. Sequenced material: peripheral blood. The receptors stem from an elderly woman with active or convalescent COVID-19.

The chain employs TRBV28 and TRBJ1-5, with D possibly matching TRBD1 (5 bases). V dropped 3 bases and J dropped 5 bases, with 11 bases sitting between them. This CDR3 region has 14 residues. Germline CDR1 is MDHEN and CDR2 is SYDVKM. The CDR3 DNA sequence: TGTGCCAGCAGTTTGGGGAGGGGTTATCAGCCCCAGCATTTT. Encoded protein: CASSLGRGYQPQHF.

This clone was counted once. This chain uses TRBV13 with TRBJ2-5; the D gene is possibly TRBD2 (6 bases). The CDR3 length is 17 residues. The V gene lost 4 bases and the J gene lost 4 bases, with 22 bases spanning the gap. CDR1 is PRHDT, CDR2 FYEKMQ, per germline (reference sequence). For the CDR3, the DNA is TGTGCCAGCAGCTCACCGGGACTTCTAGGACGGTCAGAGACCCAGTACTTC. It specifies CASSSPGLLGRSETQYF.

J is TRBJ1-1 and V is TRBV4-1; possibly TRBD1 for D (6 bases). The germline CDR1 and CDR2 sequences are MGHRA and YSYEKL. The CDR3 runs to 15 residues. V dropped 3 bases and J dropped 5 bases, with 16 bases sitting between them. CDR3 protein: CASSQSEAGVTEAFF. CDR3 in DNA: TGCGCCAGCAGCCAGTCCGAGGCAGGGGTGACTGAAGCTTTCTTT.

This clone was observed a few times. The chain combines TRBV6-1 with TRBJ2-5, with 8 positions matching TRBD1. The CDR3 contains 17 residues. CDR1 and CDR2 from the germline V gene are MNHNS and SASEGT. The V segment lost 4 bases and the J segment 1 base; nucleotides outside the gene matches: 11. The CDR3 spells CASSGTGTSRPQETQYF. The CDR3 DNA reads as TGTGCCAGCAGTGGGACAGGGACTTCCCGCCCCCAAGAGACCCAGTACTTC.

J is TRBJ1-2 and V is TRBV4-3; D not resolved. The CDR3 has 12 amino acids. Germline CDR1 reads LGHNA; CDR2 reads YSLEER. Trimming took 4 bases from V and 8 from J, leaving 11 bases between them. DNA for the CDR3: TGCGCCAGCAGCCCTATAGGAGGAGGCTACACCTTC. Translation: CASSPIGGGYTF.

CDR3 DNA sequence: TGTGCCAGTAGTATAGATCTCTTTTCGTCCAGACTCACTAATGAAAAACTGTTTTTT. Its protein product is CASSIDLFSSRLTNEKLFF. This sequence joins TRBV19 and TRBJ1-4; unclear D gene. Germline CDR1 is LNHDA and CDR2 is SQIVND (reference sequence). CDR3 length equals 19 residues. Trimming stripped 0 bases from V and 2 bases from J, with 19 bases between.

The J gene is TRBJ1-1, the V gene TRBV28, with D possibly being TRBD1 (6 bases). The CDR3 is 15 amino acids. V shed 2 bases and J shed 1 base, with 11 bases lying between them. CDR1 is MDHEN and CDR2 is SYDVKM in the germline V gene. This chain's CDR3 is CASSLGGAGNTEAFF. The CDR3 DNA follows: TGTGCCAGCAGTTTAGGGGGCGCCGGGAACACTGAAGCTTTCTTT.

This chain connects TRBV5-1 to TRBJ2-2, with 7 nucleotides matching TRBD1. V dropped 4 bases and J dropped 7; count of bases not matched to a gene: 10. CDR1 and CDR2 (germline): SGHRS, YFSETQ. The CDR3 extends over 15 amino acids. DNA of the CDR3: TGCGCCAGCAGCCCAAATACAGGGGCCGGCGGGGAGCTGTTTTTT. Amino acid sequence: CASSPNTGAGGELFF.

The chain combines TRBV11-2 with TRBJ1-1; D may be TRBD1 (5 bases). The germline CDR1 and CDR2 sequences are SGHAT and FQNNGV. CDR3 length equals 15 residues. V lost 4 bases and J 6 bases, leaving 18 bases between the germline ends. Here the CDR3 DNA reads TGTGCCAGCAGCTCCTGGACAAAGGTTAACCCTGAAGCTTTCTTT. This sequence encodes CASSSWTKVNPEAFF.